These 15 T cell receptor beta chains share one sample of origin, sequenced in a study of cytomegalovirus exposure and HLA in healthy donors. With 60 Vbeta and 13 Jbeta primers, the PCR was carried out. Libraries were prepared by immunoSEQ multiplex PCR; TCRdb keeps only in-frame clonotypes and omits some of them. The data contain 150,000 to 200,000 clones, 12% of them singletons. The sequenced sample consisted of PBMCs. The source is a man between 50 and 59 years old in good health and CMV-seropositive.

This clone was seen a handful of times. The chain recombines TRBV18 with TRBJ2-5, with 8 bases lining up with TRBD1. The germline CDR1 and CDR2 sequences are KGHSH and LQKENI. CDR3 length: 14 residues. V trimming: 3 bases; J trimming: 5 bases; junction bases outside the gene matches: 5. The CDR3 bases are TGTGCCAGCTCACCCTGGGACAGGCCGGAGACCCAGTACTTC. It specifies CASSPWDRPETQYF.

The rearrangement joins TRBV29-1 to TRBJ2-5; maybe TRBD1 (6 bases). V was clipped by 6 bases and J by 5 bases, with 16 bases between them. Germline V gene sequence: CDR1 SQVTM, CDR2 ANQGSEA. The CDR3 is made up of 13 amino acids. DNA of the CDR3: TGCAGCGTGGGGGACAAGGTGGGGGAGACCCAGTACTTC. Protein: CSVGDKVGETQYF.

There are a few counts of this clone. This chain joins TRBV6-5 and TRBJ2-2; D perhaps matches TRBD1 (6 bases). V was clipped by 1 base and J by 0 bases, with 9 bases between them. This CDR3 comprises 16 residues. Looked up from germline, CDR1 is MNHEY and CDR2 is SVGAGI. The CDR3 protein is CASSYFRGPNTGELFF. CDR3 bases: TGTGCCAGCAGTTACTTCAGGGGCCCGAACACCGGGGAGCTGTTTTTT.

This clone was seen a few times. The genes are TRBV7-2 and TRBJ2-3; 8 bases are shared with TRBD1. V shed 5 bases, J shed 1 base, and the junction held 2 bases outside the gene matches. Germline CDR1 is SGHTA and CDR2 is FQGNSA. The CDR3 has 14 amino acids. The CDR3 here is CASSPGQGTDTQYF. In DNA form, the CDR3 reads TGTGCCAGCAGCCCGGGACAGGGCACAGATACGCAGTATTTT.

The sample holds a few counts of this clone. The genes are TRBV18 and TRBJ1-2; 9 nucleotides line up with TRBD1. The CDR3 totals 15 residues. In germline, CDR1 is KGHSH, CDR2 LQKENI. J gave up 5 bases and V 3 bases, and 7 bases lay outside the gene matches. The CDR3 here is CASSPDRGLVYGYTF. The CDR3 DNA reads as TGTGCCAGCTCACCCGACAGGGGGTTAGTATATGGCTACACCTTC.

V usage is TRBV7-2 and J usage is TRBJ2-5; the match to TRBD2 covers 7 bases. The CDR3 extends over 13 amino acids. The V segment lost 4 bases and the J segment 5 bases; nucleotides outside the gene matches: 4. Germline CDR1 and CDR2: SGHTA and FQGNSA. Here the CDR3 reads CASSSRGVETQYF. CDR3 bases: TGTGCCAGCAGCTCTCGGGGGGTGGAGACCCAGTACTTC. Drawing the rest from reference TRBV7-2 and TRBJ2-5, the complete variable domain is GAGVSQSPSNKVTEKGKDVELRCDPISGHTALYWYRQSLGQGLEFLIYFQGNSAPDKSGLPSDRFSAERTGGSVSTLTIQRTQQEDSAVYLCASSSRGVETQYFGPGTRLLVL.

This clone was counted only a few times. The chain couples TRBV10-1 to TRBJ2-1, with a tentative D call TRBD1 (6 bases). V shed 8 bases and J shed 3 bases, with 17 bases lying between them. The CDR3 extends over 15 amino acids. Germline assignment: CDR1 WNHNN and CDR2 SYGVQD (reference sequence). The CDR3 here is CASGGGFGFYNEQFF. In DNA form, the CDR3 reads TGCGCCAGCGGGGGCGGATTCGGATTCTACAATGAGCAGTTCTTC.

The J gene is TRBJ2-7, the V gene TRBV7-5; no DNA check was done on the table's D call, TRBD1. TRBV7-5 is classified as a pseudogene. This CDR3 spans 13 amino acids. The DNA for the CDR3 is TGTGCCAGAAACTGGACAGGGACCTACGAGCAGTACTTC. Protein product: CARNWTGTYEQYF.

The chain uses TRBV10-2 and TRBJ2-7, with TRBD2 identical over 13 bases. The junction had 6 bases not matched to a gene; V was cut back by 6 bases and J by 4 bases. CDR3 length equals 15 residues. CDR1 is WSHSY and CDR2 is SAAADI in the germline V gene. Here the CDR3 reads CASSHPGLAGYEQYV. CDR3 in DNA: TGCGCCAGCAGCCATCCGGGACTAGCGGGGTACGAGCAGTACGTC.

The chain is built from TRBV5-1 and TRBJ2-6; weak D call: TRBD2 (6 bases). CDR1 is SGHRS and CDR2 is YFSETQ in the germline V gene. Trimming left V 5 bases short and J 5 bases short, with 8 bases between. The CDR3 covers 13 residues. CDR3 in amino acids: CASSRERANVLTF. The DNA of the CDR3 is TGCGCCAGCAGTCGGGAGAGGGCCAACGTCCTGACTTTC.

The chain is built from TRBV27 and TRBJ2-5; 10 nucleotides match TRBD2. CDR1 is MNHEY, CDR2 SMNVEV, per germline (reference sequence). This CDR3 is built from 18 residues. With 5 bases clipped from V and 2 bases from J, the junction kept 14 bases outside the gene matches. CDR3 region: CASSPSQAGGPYQETQYF. CDR3 DNA: TGTGCCAGCAGTCCCTCCCAAGCGGGGGGGCCTTATCAAGAGACCCAGTACTTC.

This clone has only a few counts. V is TRBV4-3 and J is TRBJ2-3, with a possible D match to TRBD2 (6 bases). V shed 3 bases and J shed 0 bases, with 10 bases lying between them. Per the germline V gene, CDR1 is LGHNA and CDR2 is YSLEER. This CDR3 contains 15 residues. Written as DNA, the CDR3 is TGCGCCAGCAGCCACCGACTAGAAAGCACAGATACGCAGTATTTT. It yields the protein CASSHRLESTDTQYF.

This clone was found a few times. This chain connects TRBV27 to TRBJ2-7, with TRBD2 as a possible D gene (5 bases). The CDR3 totals 13 residues. Germline CDR1 reads MNHEY; CDR2 reads SMNVEV (reference sequence). V gave up 6 bases and J gave up 3 bases, with 12 bases separating them. CDR3 bases: TGTGCCAGCAGCTGGCCGGACTGCTACGAGCAGTACGTC. Translated: CASSWPDCYEQYV.

The J gene is TRBJ1-1, the V gene TRBV6-1; no firm D call. The CDR3 loop spans 14 amino acids. V shed 2 bases and J shed 5 bases, with 12 bases lying between them. Per the germline V gene, CDR1 is MNHNS and CDR2 is SASEGT. The CDR3 bases are TGTGCCAGCAGTGAAAGGGTTGAGGGAACTGAAGCTTTCTTT. As protein: CASSERVEGTEAFF.

The J gene is TRBJ1-4, the V gene TRBV12-5; unclear D gene. The CDR3 consists of 14 residues. Germline CDR1 is LGHNT and CDR2 is FRNRAP. V lost 2 bases, J lost 8 bases, and 12 bases lay in between. CDR3 loop: CASGLTFRREKLFF. Here the CDR3 DNA reads TGTGCTAGTGGTTTGACCTTTCGTCGGGAAAAACTGTTTTTT.